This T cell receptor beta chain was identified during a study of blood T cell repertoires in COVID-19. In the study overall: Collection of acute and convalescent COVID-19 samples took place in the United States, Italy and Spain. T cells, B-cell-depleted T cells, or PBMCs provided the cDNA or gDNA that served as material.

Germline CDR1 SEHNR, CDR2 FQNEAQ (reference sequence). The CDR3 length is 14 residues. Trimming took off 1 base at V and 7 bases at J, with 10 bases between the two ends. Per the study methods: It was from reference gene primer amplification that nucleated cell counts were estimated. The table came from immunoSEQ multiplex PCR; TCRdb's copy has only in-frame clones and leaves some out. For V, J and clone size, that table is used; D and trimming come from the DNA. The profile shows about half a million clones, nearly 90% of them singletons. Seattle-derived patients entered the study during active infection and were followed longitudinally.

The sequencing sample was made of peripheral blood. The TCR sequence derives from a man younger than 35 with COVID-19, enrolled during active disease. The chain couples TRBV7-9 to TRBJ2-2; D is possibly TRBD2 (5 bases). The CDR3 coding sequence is TGTGCCAGCAGCTTAGGGGAGACCGGCGGGGAGCTGTTTTTT. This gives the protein CASSLGETGGELFF.